A single T cell receptor (beta chain) is shown here with its context. Its antigen is not identified. The analysis combined second doses at about 4 or about 12 weeks. This sample stems from a study of T cell responses to AZD1222 COVID-19 vaccine. Study-wide findings and caveats: Following two doses of AZD1222, Spike-specific TCR breadth and depth rose. Females made up more of the donors, who were largely white British, and clonal diversity may have come out too low. Seropositive AZD1222 recipients at baseline numbered only five to seven.

V was shortened by 8 bases and J by 2 bases, with 12 bases between the two germline ends. Looked up from germline, CDR1 is GTSNPN and CDR2 is SVGIG (reference sequence). CDR3 length equals 12 residues. Profiling relied on immunoSEQ multiplex PCR, and the TCRdb table lists in-frame clones only, not all of them. Among about 140,000 clones listed, approximately 90% were seen once. The rearrangement joins TRBV30 to TRBJ1-1; maybe TRBD1 (5 bases). This sample comprised peripheral blood, obtained 28 days after the second AZD1222 dose. This clonotype was sampled from an adult who received the AZD1222 COVID-19 vaccine. The CDR3 protein is CAAGLTNTEAFF. The DNA of the CDR3 is TGTGCCGCAGGGCTCACTAACACTGAAGCTTTCTTT.